The 11 T cell receptor beta chains given below trace back to one sample, sequenced in a study of T cell responses to AZD1222 COVID-19 vaccine. Sequenced by immunoSEQ multiplex PCR; TCRdb stores in-frame clones only, minus some. The sample has about 120,000 clones, 75% to 95% seen once. The sample consisted of peripheral blood, taken 28 days after the second dose of the MenACWY control vaccine. All receptors come from an adult who received the MenACWY meningococcal vaccine as a control.

V gene TRBV13 combines with J gene TRBJ2-5, with 9 bases fitting TRBD2. Germline loops: CDR1 PRHDT, CDR2 FYEKMQ (reference sequence). The trim removed 5 bases at V and 2 bases at J, leaving 15 bases unmatched. This CDR3 has 18 residues. The CDR3 DNA follows: TGTGCCAGCAGCCCAGCGGGGGGACCGGACCTCAAACAAGAGACCCAGTACTTC. Its protein product is CASSPAGGPDLKQETQYF.

This chain connects TRBV7-2 to TRBJ1-1; D might be TRBD1 (6 bases). CDR1 and CDR2 (germline): SGHTA, FQGNSA. The CDR3 is 19 residues long. Between the trimmed V and J ends, which lost 2 bases and 0 bases, there was a span of 22 bases. For the CDR3, the DNA is TGTGCCAGCAGCTTAAGGGCCCGGTCTTCGGGGGCTATGAACACTGAAGCTTTCTTT. This encodes CASSLRARSSGAMNTEAFF.

In its sample, this clone was seen once. The V and J genes are TRBV24-1 and TRBJ1-5; D gene uncertain. Looked up from germline, CDR1 is KGHDR and CDR2 is SFDVKD. V was pared by 3 bases and J by 11 bases, with 10 bases between. The CDR3 contains 12 residues. The CDR3, as DNA: TGTGCCACCAGTGATGTCCCCGGGGCCCAGCATTTT. It is translated as CATSDVPGAQHF.

The J gene is TRBJ1-1, the V gene TRBV27; possible D gene TRBD1, 5 bases. Germline assignment: CDR1 MNHEY and CDR2 SMNVEV (reference sequence). The V gene lost 0 bases and the J gene lost 6 bases, with 8 bases spanning the gap. The CDR3 length is 13 residues. CDR3 region: CASSLSGTPEAFF. CDR3 nucleotide sequence: TGTGCCAGCAGTTTATCAGGGACCCCTGAAGCTTTCTTT.

The rearrangement joins TRBV27 to TRBJ2-2; no definite D call. The CDR3 loop spans 12 amino acids. Germline CDR1 reads MNHEY; CDR2 reads SMNVEV (reference sequence). Between the trimmed V and J ends, which lost 6 bases and 5 bases, there was a span of 7 bases. Here the CDR3 reads CASSFSTGELFF. Written as DNA, the CDR3 is TGTGCCAGCAGCTTTTCAACCGGGGAGCTGTTTTTT.

The chain joins TRBV2 to TRBJ2-2; 10 positions match TRBD1. There are 19 residues in the CDR3. Germline V gene lookup returns CDR1 SNHLY and CDR2 FYNNEI. After removal of 5 bases from V and 6 bases from J, the junction contained 18 bases not matched to a gene. This CDR3 reads CASSYNKGLGGQGAGELFF. For the CDR3, the DNA is TGTGCCAGCAGTTACAATAAGGGTCTTGGTGGACAGGGGGCCGGGGAGCTGTTTTTT.

The chain is built from TRBV10-3 and TRBJ2-3; 10 positions match TRBD2. The CDR3 sequence is 15 residues long. Germline V gives CDR1 ENHRY, CDR2 SYGVKD. The ends lost 6 bases at V and 3 bases at J; junction bases unmatched: 6. DNA of the CDR3: TGTGCCATCAGCCCGCTAGCGGGGGTAACAGATACGCAGTATTTT. Protein: CAISPLAGVTDTQYF.

The chain has TRBV9 and TRBJ2-7; D remains unclear. V lost 3 bases to trimming and J lost 6 bases, with 13 bases between them. Germline lookup yields CDR1 SGDLS and CDR2 YYNGEE. CDR3 length: 13 residues. The CDR3: CASSATWWGEQYF. The CDR3 DNA follows: TGTGCCAGCAGCGCGACATGGTGGGGCGAGCAGTACTTC.

The chain combines TRBV9 with TRBJ2-1; 10 bases map to TRBD2. Germline lookup yields CDR1 SGDLS and CDR2 YYNGEE. The CDR3 sequence is 17 residues long. Trimming took 4 bases from V and 0 from J; bases not matched to a gene: 7. The CDR3 region is CASSPRTSGPSYNEQFF. The CDR3 nucleotides read TGTGCCAGCAGCCCCCGGACTAGCGGACCCTCCTACAATGAGCAGTTCTTC. Drawing the rest from reference TRBV9 and TRBJ2-1, the complete variable domain is DSGVTQTPKHLITATGQRVTLRCSPRSGDLSVYWYQQSLDQGLQFLIQYYNGEERAKGNILERFSAQQFPDLHSELNLSSLELGDSALYFCASSPRTSGPSYNEQFFGPGTRLTVL.

The chain uses TRBV10-3 and TRBJ2-3, with 11 bases fitting TRBD1. This CDR3 contains 15 residues. J was trimmed by 3 bases and V by 4 bases; bases with no gene match: 3. Germline CDR1 reads ENHRY; CDR2 reads SYGVKD. CDR3 DNA sequence: TGTGCCATCAGTGGTGGGACAGGGGGTACAGATACGCAGTATTTT. This gives the protein CAISGGTGGTDTQYF.

This chain joins TRBV28 and TRBJ2-3; D gene uncertain. Trimming pared 3 bases from V and 0 bases from J, leaving 10 bases between. The CDR3 is made up of 15 amino acids. Germline CDR1 and CDR2: MDHEN and SYDVKM. CDR3 sequence (DNA): TGTGCCAGCAGTTTCGGGTATTCTAGCACAGATACGCAGTATTTT. It encodes CASSFGYSSTDTQYF. Supplemented by reference TRBV28 and TRBJ2-3, the full variable domain reads DVKVTQSSRYLVKRTGEKVFLECVQDMDHENMFWYRQDPGLGLRLIYFSYDVKMKEKGDIPEGYSVSREKKERFSLILESASTNQTSMYLCASSFGYSSTDTQYFGPGTRLTVL.